These 4 T cell receptor beta chains came from one sample sequenced in a study of blood T cell repertoires in COVID-19. Sequenced by immunoSEQ multiplex PCR; TCRdb stores in-frame clones only, minus some. The table records some 150,000 clones, more than 75% of them present only once. Specimen: peripheral blood. The receptors were gathered from an elderly woman with acute or convalescent COVID-19.

The chain joins TRBV12-3 or TRBV12-4 to TRBJ2-7; D might be TRBD1 (6 bases). Deletions cut 10 bases from V and 0 bases from J, with 13 bases between. The CDR3 totals 13 residues. This chain's CDR3 is CATRSRGSYEQYF. CDR3 DNA sequence: TGTGCCACCCGAAGCAGGGGCTCCTACGAGCAGTACTTC.

The DNA for the CDR3 is TGTGCCAGCAGCTTGGAGGGACTAGCGGGGGTGTACAATGAGCAGTTCTTC. The encoded protein is CASSLEGLAGVYNEQFF. The gene calls are TRBV5-6 and TRBJ2-1; 14 bases are shared with TRBD2. Trimming cost V 0 bases and J 4 bases; bases outside gene matches: 3. Germline CDR1 reads SGHDT; CDR2 reads YYEEEE. The CDR3 consists of 17 residues.

The chain carries TRBV5-1 and TRBJ1-1; tentative D call: TRBD1 (5 bases). The ends were cut back, 4 bases at V and 4 bases at J, with 20 bases in the middle. The CDR3 is 16 amino acids. Germline assignment: CDR1 SGHRS and CDR2 YFSETQ. CDR3 loop: CASSTTTGGGSTEAFF. The CDR3 coding sequence is TGCGCCAGCAGCACCACCACCGGCGGGGGGAGCACTGAAGCTTTCTTT.

V and J are TRBV2 and TRBJ1-5; 9 nucleotides align to TRBD1. Germline CDR1 SNHLY, CDR2 FYNNEI. The V gene end was trimmed by 5 bases and the J gene end by 5 bases; junction bases not matched to a gene: 4. The CDR3 spans 14 residues. Here the CDR3 DNA reads TGTGCCAGCAGTCAGGACAGGGGATATCAGCCCCAGCATTTT. Encoded protein: CASSQDRGYQPQHF.